This T cell receptor (beta chain) was found in a study of cytomegalovirus exposure and HLA in healthy donors. Study-wide points: Several of the most significant clusters appeared linked to common viral pathogens, based on a later analysis. A later analysis linked a missense variant in DCLRE1C to the trimming of TCR beta V and J genes. Many donors carried some public TCRs, although rarity characterized most TCR sequences. TCR beta chains numbering roughly 150 were designated cytomegalovirus-associated.

The PCR employed 60 Vbeta primers together with 13 Jbeta primers. Profiled with immunoSEQ multiplex PCR; TCRdb holds only in-frame clones, not every one. In the table there are 110,000 or so clones, around 66% of which are singletons. There are 14 residues in the CDR3. Germline assignment: CDR1 SNHLY and CDR2 FYNNEI. Trimming removed 6 bases from V and 7 bases from J; junction bases left unmatched: 3. Turning to this clone: Its target is not known.

Sequencing used PBMCs. The source is a man aged 18 to 29 in good health and CMV-seropositive. V gene TRBV2 combines with J gene TRBJ2-2; TRBD1 aligns across 12 bases. The CDR3, as DNA: TGTGCCAGCAGGGGGACAGGGGGCGACGGGGAGCTGTTTTTT. It encodes CASRGTGGDGELFF.